The present T cell receptor beta chain was sequenced within a study of blood T cell repertoires in COVID-19. Looking at the study overall: Researchers got acute and convalescent COVID-19 samples from the United States, Italy and Spain. The cDNA or gDNA used as material had been derived from T cells, B-cell-depleted T cells, or PBMCs.

CDR3 length: 17 amino acids. Germline values: CDR1 ENHRY, CDR2 SYGVKD. V lost 3 bases to trimming and J lost 4 bases; unmatched junction nucleotides: 9. The authors' processing: Reference gene primers were amplified, and this amplification served to estimate nucleated cell counts. TCRdb's copy holds only in-frame clones and misses some; the assay was immunoSEQ multiplex PCR. V and J calls and clone size are copied from that table; D and trimming were computed from the DNA. Of some 200,000 clones listed, 84% are singletons. Sequenced sample: peripheral blood. This rearrangement joins TRBV10-3 to TRBJ2-2; TRBD2 aligns across 9 bases. The source of this sequence is a woman at least 80 years old with COVID-19, enrolled during active disease. The CDR3 coding sequence is TGTGCCATCAGTGACCAGGCGGGGGGGTCCCGCACCGGGGAGCTGTTTTTT. Translated: CAISDQAGGSRTGELFF.